Reported below is one T cell receptor beta chain. Data came from immunoSEQ multiplex PCR; TCRdb stores just in-frame clones and leaves some out. The sample records approximately 170,000 clones, 90% being singletons. The data stem from a study of control samples from healthy donors and cancer patients. With 7 bases removed from V and 0 bases from J, the gap between germline ends came to 10 bases. Germline values: CDR1 MGHDK, CDR2 SYGVNS. The CDR3 spans 13 residues. Material for sequencing was blood. This clonotype originated in a woman in her forties or fifties in good health. This chain links TRBV25-1 with TRBJ2-7; no clear D. The CDR3 sequence: CASTGLSSYEQYF. CDR3 sequence (DNA): TGTGCCAGCACAGGCCTTAGCTCCTACGAGCAGTACTTC.